The clone carrying this T cell receptor beta chain was seen a single time. What it binds is unknown. These data originate in a study of early stage breast cancer tumors. Overall study results and limits: In most of the 16 patients, blood comparison separated tumor from normal breast. Compared with adjacent normal breast, tumors showed about 2.5-fold denser, more clonal T cells.

Each sample had two DNA replicates, approximately 0.49 ug blood or about 1.5 ug tissue. Repertoires were generated with immunoSEQ multiplex PCR, while TCRdb's copy carries only in-frame clones and drops some. The sample gives more than 8,500 clones, over 60% of which show up once; about 7% is in the top ten. V lost 1 base to trimming and J lost 0 bases, with 13 bases between them. The CDR3 is made up of 16 amino acids. CDR1 is SGHTA, CDR2 FQGNSA, per germline. The sample was breast tumor tissue. This chain uses TRBV7-2 with TRBJ2-7, with D possibly being TRBD2 (6 bases). The source of this sequence is a person aged 50-59 years with breast cancer. In nucleotides, the CDR3 is TGTGCCAGCAGCTTAGACCCTAGCGCTGGCTCCTACGAGCAGTACTTC. Amino acids: CASSLDPSAGSYEQYF.